This T cell receptor (beta chain) was documented in a study of T cell repertoires in cytomegalovirus infection. Using its own MiXCR run on the reads, TCRdb lists one record per CDR3 protein. The sample lists hundreds of thousands of distinct CDR3 sequences; 20% to 25% were seen once. Germline values: CDR1 SGHDN, CDR2 FVKESK. The CDR3 has 13 amino acids. The V end lost 1 base, the J end lost 6 bases, and 7 bases lay between the germline ends. This sequence joins TRBV14 and TRBJ2-1, with D unclear. Sequenced sample: CD8+ T cells from PBMCs. This TCR derives from a human donor in good health (CMV status not recorded). Some clones in this sample may be carry-over from other donors' samples. CDR3 nucleotide sequence: TGTGCCAGCAGCCAAGGGTGGGGCAATGAGCAGTTCTTC. Its protein is CASSQGWGNEQFF. Drawing the rest from reference TRBV14 and TRBJ2-1, the complete variable domain is EAGVTQFPSHSVIEKGQTVTLRCDPISGHDNLYWYRRVMGKEIKFLLHFVKESKQDESGMPNNRFLAERTGGTYSTLKVQPAELEDSGVYFCASSQGWGNEQFFGPGTRLTVL.